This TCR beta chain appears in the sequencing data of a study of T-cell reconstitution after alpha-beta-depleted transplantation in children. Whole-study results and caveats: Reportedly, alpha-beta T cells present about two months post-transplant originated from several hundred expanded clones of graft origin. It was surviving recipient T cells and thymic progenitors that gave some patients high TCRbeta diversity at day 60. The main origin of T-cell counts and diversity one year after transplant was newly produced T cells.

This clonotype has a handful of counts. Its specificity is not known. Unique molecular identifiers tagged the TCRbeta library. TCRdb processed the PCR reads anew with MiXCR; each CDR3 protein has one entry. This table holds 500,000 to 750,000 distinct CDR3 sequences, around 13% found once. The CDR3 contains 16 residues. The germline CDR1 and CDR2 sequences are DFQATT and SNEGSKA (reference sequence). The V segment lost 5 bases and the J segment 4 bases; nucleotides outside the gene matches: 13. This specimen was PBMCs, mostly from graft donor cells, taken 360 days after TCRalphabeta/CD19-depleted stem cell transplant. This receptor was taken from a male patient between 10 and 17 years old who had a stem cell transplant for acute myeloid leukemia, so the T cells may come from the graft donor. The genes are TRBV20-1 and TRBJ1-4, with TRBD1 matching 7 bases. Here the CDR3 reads CSADGSQGVLNEKLFF. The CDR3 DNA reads TGCAGTGCTGACGGGTCGCAGGGGGTGCTTAATGAAAAACTGTTTTTT.